The 26 T cell receptor beta chains reported below all come from one sample, sequenced in a study of blood T cell repertoires in COVID-19. The assay was immunoSEQ multiplex PCR, and TCRdb's table has in-frame clones only and misses some. The sample records some 250,000 clones, about 73% being singletons. The source material was peripheral blood. These receptors all come from a woman aged 80 or over with acute or convalescent COVID-19.

The V and J genes are TRBV7-6 and TRBJ2-2; 7 nucleotides align to TRBD1. The J segment lost 4 bases and the V segment lost 1 base, leaving 6 bases of the junction unmatched. The CDR3 has 16 amino acids. CDR1 and CDR2 from the germline V gene are SGHVS and FNYEAQ. The CDR3 is CASSLGSQGSTGELFF. The CDR3 DNA reads TGTGCCAGCAGCTTAGGGTCACAGGGGTCCACCGGGGAGCTGTTTTTT.

The chain joins TRBV7-2 to TRBJ1-1; TRBD1 is a possible D gene (5 bases). V lost 5 bases and J lost 5, with 15 bases in between. The CDR3 consists of 14 residues. Germline V CDR1 and CDR2: SGHTA, FQGNSA. The CDR3 here is CASSLQRGGTEAFF. The CDR3 nucleotides read TGTGCCAGCAGCCTGCAAAGGGGTGGGACTGAAGCTTTCTTT.

This rearrangement joins TRBV2 to TRBJ2-5, with D possibly being TRBD2 (5 bases). Trimming took off 6 bases at V and 1 base at J, with 12 bases between the two ends. This CDR3 region has 14 residues. Germline V gene data show CDR1 as SNHLY and CDR2 as FYNNEI. CDR3 sequence: CASRAGLIQETQYF. The CDR3 nucleotides read TGTGCCAGCAGAGCTGGACTTATCCAAGAGACCCAGTACTTC.

This clone has only one observation. J is TRBJ2-5 and V is TRBV11-2, with D perhaps TRBD1 (5 bases). The CDR3 spans 14 residues. Germline V gene sequence: CDR1 SGHAT, CDR2 FQNNGV. Trimming took off 1 base at V and 5 bases at J, with 11 bases between the two ends. CDR3 protein: CASSLAQVGETQYF. CDR3 bases: TGTGCCAGCAGCTTAGCACAGGTCGGGGAGACCCAGTACTTC.

There are a few counts of this clone. V and J are TRBV29-1 and TRBJ1-4; D might be TRBD1 (6 bases). Germline V CDR1 and CDR2: SQVTM, ANQGSEA. The CDR3 is 14 amino acids. The ends were cut back, 7 bases at V and 0 bases at J, with 12 bases in the middle. For the CDR3, the DNA is TGCAGCGCCCGCAGGGGAGCAACTAATGAAAAACTGTTTTTT. Encoded protein: CSARRGATNEKLFF. Drawing the rest from reference TRBV29-1 and TRBJ1-4, the complete variable domain is SAVISQKPSRDICQRGTSLTIQCQVDSQVTMMFWYRQQPGQSLTLIATANQGSEATYESGFVIDKFPISRPNLTFSTLTVSNMSPEDSSIYLCSARRGATNEKLFFGSGTQLSVL.

V usage is TRBV6-6 and J usage is TRBJ1-5; D uncertain. Between the trimmed V and J ends, which lost 3 bases and 5 bases, there was a span of 5 bases. This CDR3 spans 12 amino acids. From germline, CDR1 is MNHNY and CDR2 SVGAGI (reference sequence). CDR3 nucleotide sequence: TGTGCCAGCAGTTATTTAGATCAGCCCCAGCATTTT. Protein product: CASSYLDQPQHF.

V is TRBV14 and J is TRBJ1-2; unclear D gene. Germline CDR1 reads SGHDN; CDR2 reads FVKESK. V was shortened by 5 bases and J by 8 bases, with 21 bases between the two germline ends. This CDR3 spans 15 amino acids. CDR3 DNA: TGTGCCAGCAGCGCCCAGGCTTTGGGCTTCTCGGGCTACACCTTC. It translates to CASSAQALGFSGYTF.

V usage is TRBV23-1 and J usage is TRBJ2-1, with 7 bases fitting TRBD2. TRBV23-1 is given ORF status, its function remaining uncertain. The CDR3 runs to 17 residues. Trimming took 5 bases from V and 7 from J; bases not matched to a gene: 17. The CDR3 here is CASSITPGPWEGNEQFF. In DNA, the CDR3 is TGCGCCAGCAGTATAACCCCTGGACCCTGGGAGGGTAATGAGCAGTTCTTC.

The chain couples TRBV7-2 to TRBJ2-1; a weak D match, TRBD1 (7 bases). Trimming pared 5 bases from V and 4 bases from J, leaving 15 bases between. The CDR3 contains 15 residues. Per the germline V gene, CDR1 is SGHTA and CDR2 is FQGNSA. DNA for the CDR3: TGTGCCAGCAGCGCCGTAGCAGGGGGGTACAATGAGCAGTTCTTC. It is translated as CASSAVAGGYNEQFF. The full variable domain, rest sourced from reference TRBV7-2 and TRBJ2-1, is GAGVSQSPSNKVTEKGKDVELRCDPISGHTALYWYRQSLGQGLEFLIYFQGNSAPDKSGLPSDRFSAERTGGSVSTLTIQRTQQEDSAVYLCASSAVAGGYNEQFFGPGTRLTVL.

V and J are TRBV11-2 and TRBJ1-1; tentative D call: TRBD1 (5 bases). The CDR3 runs 14 residues. Germline V gives CDR1 SGHAT, CDR2 FQNNGV. V lost 5 bases to trimming and J lost 4 bases, with 14 bases between them. The CDR3 loop reads CASSLGGFSTEAFF. CDR3 DNA: TGTGCCAGCAGCCTTGGGGGGTTTAGCACTGAAGCTTTCTTT.

This chain uses TRBV19 with TRBJ1-2; D might be TRBD1 (6 bases). The CDR3 spans 14 residues. V was shortened by 7 bases and J by 8 bases, with 20 bases between the two germline ends. Germline loops: CDR1 LNHDA, CDR2 SQIVND (reference sequence). The CDR3 spells CASTFSSRGSGYTF. Written as DNA, the CDR3 is TGTGCCAGTACCTTTAGCTCCAGGGGAAGCGGCTACACCTTC.

The J gene is TRBJ2-3, the V gene TRBV19; tentatively, D is TRBD1 (6 bases). The V end lost 4 bases, the J end lost 4 bases, and 18 bases lay between the germline ends. The CDR3 sequence is 16 residues long. Germline-derived CDR1 and CDR2 are LNHDA and SQIVND (reference sequence). The CDR3 loop reads CASSNSGPWGPDTQYF. The CDR3 bases are TGTGCCAGTAGTAATTCAGGTCCCTGGGGGCCAGATACGCAGTATTTT.

The chain combines TRBV5-1 with TRBJ1-6; no clear D. This CDR3 spans 15 amino acids. V lost 4 bases to trimming and J lost 0 bases, with 8 bases between them. The germline gives CDR1 SGHRS, CDR2 YFSETQ. CDR3 region: CASSRQSSYNSPLHF. The CDR3 DNA reads TGCGCCAGCAGCCGACAAAGCTCCTATAATTCACCCCTCCACTTT. Supplemented by reference TRBV5-1 and TRBJ1-6, the full variable domain reads KAGVTQTPRYLIKTRGQQVTLSCSPISGHRSVSWYQQTPGQGLQFLFEYFSETQRNKGNFPGRFSGRQFSNSRSEMNVSTLELGDSALYLCASSRQSSYNSPLHFGNGTRLTVT.

This chain links TRBV9 with TRBJ1-6; the match to TRBD1 covers 11 bases. The CDR3 has 15 amino acids. Looked up from germline, CDR1 is SGDLS and CDR2 is YYNGEE. Germline trimming cut 2 bases from V and 10 bases from J; bases unmatched to any gene: 5. CDR3 nucleotide sequence: TGTGCCAGCAGCGTCCGGGGACAGGGGGGATCACCCCTCCACTTT. It yields the protein CASSVRGQGGSPLHF. The full variable domain, in which reference TRBV9 and TRBJ1-6 provide the parts outside the CDR3, is DSGVTQTPKHLITATGQRVTLRCSPRSGDLSVYWYQQSLDQGLQFLIQYYNGEERAKGNILERFSAQQFPDLHSELNLSSLELGDSALYFCASSVRGQGGSPLHFGNGTRLTVT.

There are many counts of this clone. The chain has TRBV27 and TRBJ2-7, with 10 nucleotides matching TRBD2. CDR1 and CDR2 from the germline V gene are MNHEY and SMNVEV (reference sequence). Losses at the gene ends were 8 bases for V and 8 bases for J; bases not matched to a gene: 9. The CDR3 has 13 residues. The CDR3 DNA sequence: TGTGCCAGCCAGAAAGCGGGGGGGCGTCAGCAGTACTTC. Translation gives CASQKAGGRQQYF.

This rearrangement joins TRBV6-2 or TRBV6-3 to TRBJ2-5, with no clear D. In germline, CDR1 is MNHEY, CDR2 SVGEGT. Trimming took off 4 bases at V and 5 bases at J, with 14 bases between the two ends. The CDR3 runs to 14 residues. The CDR3 DNA is TGTGCCAGCAGTTCTCTGTACGGTGTGGAGACCCAGTACTTC. It codes for CASSSLYGVETQYF.

The V and J genes are TRBV15 and TRBJ2-1; D not certain. Germline-derived CDR1 and CDR2 are LNHNV and YYDKDF (reference sequence). Trimming took off 0 bases at V and 8 bases at J, with 5 bases between the two ends. The CDR3 consists of 12 residues. The CDR3 sequence: CATSRDRDEQFF. CDR3 DNA sequence: TGTGCCACCAGCAGAGATCGGGATGAGCAGTTCTTC.

The chain's CDR3 is CASSFRTSGGAPKTQYF. Here the CDR3 DNA reads TGTGCCAGCAGCTTTAGGACTAGCGGGGGGGCCCCAAAGACCCAGTACTTC. The chain links TRBV7-2 to TRBJ2-5; 15 bases map to TRBD2. V was pared by 3 bases and J by 6 bases, with 8 bases of the junction left unmatched. Germline CDR1 reads SGHTA; CDR2 reads FQGNSA. The CDR3 spans 17 residues.

This clone has a handful of counts. The rearrangement links TRBV4-1 to TRBJ1-4; TRBD1 might be the D (6 bases). Germline V lookup: CDR1 MGHRA, CDR2 YSYEKL. V was clipped by 3 bases and J by 3 bases, with 11 bases between them. The CDR3 consists of 15 residues. The CDR3: CASSHQGQANEKLFF. The CDR3 DNA sequence: TGCGCCAGCAGCCACCAGGGGCAGGCTAATGAAAAACTGTTTTTT.

The rearrangement uses TRBV9 and TRBJ2-4, with D uncertain. Trimming left V 2 bases short and J 9 bases short, with 12 bases between. The CDR3 loop spans 13 amino acids. Germline CDR1 reads SGDLS; CDR2 reads YYNGEE. The DNA of the CDR3 is TGTGCCAGCAGCGTTATGCCGAACGGCATTCAGTACTTC. The encoded protein is CASSVMPNGIQYF.

This clone has a single count. The rearrangement joins TRBV5-4 to TRBJ2-2, with a possible D match to TRBD2 (6 bases). The CDR3 is 13 residues long. Germline CDR1 and CDR2: SGHNT and YYREEE (reference sequence). V dropped 2 bases and J dropped 6 bases, with 8 bases sitting between them. CDR3 sequence: CASSFPGAGELFF. For the CDR3, the DNA is TGTGCCAGCAGCTTCCCGGGGGCCGGGGAGCTGTTTTTT.

V and J are TRBV2 and TRBJ2-2; TRBD1 aligns across 8 bases. This CDR3 is 16 amino acids long. Germline V lookup: CDR1 SNHLY, CDR2 FYNNEI. The V segment lost 6 bases and the J segment 3 bases; nucleotides outside the gene matches: 9. This CDR3 reads CASSQTGGIDTGELFF. CDR3 coding DNA: TGTGCCAGCAGCCAAACAGGGGGAATTGACACCGGGGAGCTGTTTTTT.

The chain combines TRBV5-5 with TRBJ2-7, with a weak D call TRBD2 (7 bases). Germline CDR1 and CDR2: SGHKS and YYEKEE (reference sequence). The germline V and J ends were trimmed by 2 bases and 2 bases, with 20 bases remaining between them. This CDR3 comprises 17 residues. This CDR3 is CASSLSVQGGPPYEQYF. DNA for the CDR3: TGTGCCAGCAGCTTATCTGTACAGGGAGGGCCTCCCTACGAGCAGTACTTC.

This clone has more than one count but fewer than ten. The V and J genes are TRBV6-5 and TRBJ1-2; TRBD1 is a possible D gene (6 bases). The CDR3 consists of 12 residues. The germline V and J ends were trimmed by 6 bases and 4 bases, with 9 bases remaining between them. CDR1 is MNHEY and CDR2 is SVGAGI in the germline V gene. CDR3 nucleotides: TGTGCCAGCAGAACAGGGCCCTATGGCTACACCTTC. It codes for CASRTGPYGYTF.

This chain joins TRBV25-1 and TRBJ1-2, with 10 bases lining up with TRBD1. The CDR3 is made up of 14 amino acids. The germline V gene has CDR1 MGHDK and CDR2 SYGVNS. Trimming took 4 bases from V and 5 from J; bases not matched to a gene: 4. The DNA for the CDR3 is TGTGCCAGCAGTGGCGGGACAGGGGATTATGGCTACACCTTC. Translated: CASSGGTGDYGYTF.

This sequence joins TRBV7-2 and TRBJ1-3; 8 bases are a match to TRBD1. Germline V gene lookup returns CDR1 SGHTA and CDR2 FQGNSA. After removal of 5 bases from V and 2 bases from J, the junction contained 8 bases not matched to a gene. The CDR3 has 16 amino acids. The CDR3 sequence is CASSHDRGSAGNTIYF. CDR3 bases: TGTGCCAGCAGCCACGACAGGGGTTCGGCTGGAAACACCATATATTTT.